This TCR beta chain was recovered during a study of T cell responses to AZD1222 COVID-19 vaccine. CDR1 SGHTA and CDR2 FQGNSA come from the germline V gene. The CDR3 contains 12 residues. Trimming left V 5 bases short and J 0 bases short, with 4 bases between. Clones were read by immunoSEQ multiplex PCR, and TCRdb kept only the in-frame ones, dropping some. The sample carries more than 100,000 clones, 90% recorded once. The sequence derives from an adult in good health. The chain employs TRBV7-2 and TRBJ1-1, with unresolved D. This sample comprised peripheral blood, obtained on day 0 of AZD1222 vaccination. The CDR3 coding sequence is TGTGCCAGCAGCCTCATGAACACTGAAGCTTTCTTT. It encodes CASSLMNTEAFF.